This T cell receptor beta chain was documented in a study of T cell responses to AZD1222 COVID-19 vaccine. The CDR3 has 13 residues. Germline CDR1 reads GTSNPN; CDR2 reads SVGIG (reference sequence). The trim removed 7 bases at V and 5 bases at J, leaving 10 bases unmatched. Here immunoSEQ multiplex PCR was the method, and the copy in TCRdb shows in-frame clones only, minus some. The sample carries under 200,000 clones, roughly 88% recorded once. Sequencing used peripheral blood, obtained 28 days after the second AZD1222 dose. The source is an adult who received the AZD1222 COVID-19 vaccine. The rearrangement links TRBV30 to TRBJ1-2; 7 bases are shared with TRBD1. CDR3 nucleotide sequence: TGTGCCTCGCTAGGACAGGCTTTGTATGGCTACACCTTC. It encodes CASLGQALYGYTF. Filled out from reference TRBV30 and TRBJ1-2, the complete variable domain reads SQTIHQWPATLVQPVGSPLSLECTVEGTSNPNLYWYRQAAGRGLQLLFYSVGIGQISSEVPQNLSASRPQDRQFILSSKKLLLSDSGFYLCASLGQALYGYTFGSGTRLTVV.